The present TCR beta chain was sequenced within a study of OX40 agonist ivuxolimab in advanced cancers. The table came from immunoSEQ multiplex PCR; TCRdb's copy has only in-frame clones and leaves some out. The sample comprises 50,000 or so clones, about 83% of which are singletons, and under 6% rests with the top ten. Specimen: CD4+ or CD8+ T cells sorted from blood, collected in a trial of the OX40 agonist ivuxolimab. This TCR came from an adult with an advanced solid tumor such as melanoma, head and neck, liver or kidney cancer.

CDR3 loop: CASSLGQGAWETQYF. The CDR3 DNA sequence: TGCGCCAGCAGCTTGGGCCAGGGGGCGTGGGAGACCCAGTACTTC. The chain combines TRBV5-1 with TRBJ2-5, with TRBD1 matching 8 bases. This CDR3 has 15 amino acids. In germline, CDR1 is SGHRS, CDR2 YFSETQ. Germline trimming cut 0 bases from V and 5 bases from J; bases unmatched to any gene: 6.